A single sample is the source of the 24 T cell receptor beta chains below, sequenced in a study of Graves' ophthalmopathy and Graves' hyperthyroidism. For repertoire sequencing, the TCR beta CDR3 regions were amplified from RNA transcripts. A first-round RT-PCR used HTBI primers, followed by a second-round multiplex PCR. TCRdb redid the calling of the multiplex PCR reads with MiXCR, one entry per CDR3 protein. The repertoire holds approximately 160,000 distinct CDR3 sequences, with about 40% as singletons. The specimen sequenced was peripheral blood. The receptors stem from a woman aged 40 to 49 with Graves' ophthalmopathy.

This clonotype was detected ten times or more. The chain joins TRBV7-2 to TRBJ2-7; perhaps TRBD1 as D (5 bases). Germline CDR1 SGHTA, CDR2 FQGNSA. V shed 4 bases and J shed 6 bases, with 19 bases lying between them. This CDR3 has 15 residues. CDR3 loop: CASSSGPNRPLEQYF. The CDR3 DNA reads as TGTGCCAGCAGCTCCGGACCAAACAGGCCACTCGAGCAGTACTTC.

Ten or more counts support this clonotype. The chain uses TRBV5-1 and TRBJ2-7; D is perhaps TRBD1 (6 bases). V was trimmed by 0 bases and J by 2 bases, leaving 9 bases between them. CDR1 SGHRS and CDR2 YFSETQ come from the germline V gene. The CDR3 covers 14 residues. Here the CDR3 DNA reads TGCGCCAGCAGCTTGGGGGACACTACCTACGAGCAGTACTTC. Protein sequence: CASSLGDTTYEQYF. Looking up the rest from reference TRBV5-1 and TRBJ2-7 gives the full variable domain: KAGVTQTPRYLIKTRGQQVTLSCSPISGHRSVSWYQQTPGQGLQFLFEYFSETQRNKGNFPGRFSGRQFSNSRSEMNVSTLELGDSALYLCASSLGDTTYEQYFGPGTRLTVT.

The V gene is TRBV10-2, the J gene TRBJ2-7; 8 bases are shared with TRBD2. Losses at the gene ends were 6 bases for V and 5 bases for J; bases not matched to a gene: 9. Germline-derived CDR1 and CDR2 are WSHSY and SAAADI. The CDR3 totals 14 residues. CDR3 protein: CASRTAGEFHEQYF. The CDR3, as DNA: TGCGCCAGCAGAACAGCGGGAGAGTTCCACGAGCAGTACTTC.

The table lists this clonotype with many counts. The CDR3 is CASSPKPPGQATLTTIYF. CDR3 bases: TGCGCCAGCAGCCCAAAGCCCCCGGGACAGGCCACCCTAACGACCATATATTTT. The chain joins TRBV5-1 to TRBJ1-3; 8 bases match TRBD1. CDR1 SGHRS and CDR2 YFSETQ come from the germline V gene. The CDR3 sequence is 18 residues long. The V gene end was trimmed by 4 bases and the J gene end by 10 bases; junction bases not matched to a gene: 22.

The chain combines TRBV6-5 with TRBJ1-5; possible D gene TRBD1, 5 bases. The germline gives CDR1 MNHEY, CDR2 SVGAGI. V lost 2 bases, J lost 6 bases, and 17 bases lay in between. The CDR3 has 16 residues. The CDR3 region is CASSYSPVAGTQPQHF. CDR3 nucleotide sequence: TGTGCCAGCAGTTACAGCCCTGTGGCAGGGACTCAGCCCCAGCATTTT.

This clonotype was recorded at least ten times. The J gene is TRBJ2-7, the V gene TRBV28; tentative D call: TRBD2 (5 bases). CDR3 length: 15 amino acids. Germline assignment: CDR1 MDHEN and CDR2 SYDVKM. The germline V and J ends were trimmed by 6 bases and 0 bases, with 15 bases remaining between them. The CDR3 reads CASRTYVGDSYEQYF. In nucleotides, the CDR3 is TGTGCCAGCAGGACTTACGTGGGAGACTCCTACGAGCAGTACTTC.

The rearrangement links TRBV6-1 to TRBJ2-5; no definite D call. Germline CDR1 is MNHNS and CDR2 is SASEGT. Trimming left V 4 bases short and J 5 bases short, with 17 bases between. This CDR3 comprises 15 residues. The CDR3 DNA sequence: TGTGCCAGCAGTGGACTGACATATTTGAGGGAGACCCAGTACTTC. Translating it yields CASSGLTYLRETQYF.

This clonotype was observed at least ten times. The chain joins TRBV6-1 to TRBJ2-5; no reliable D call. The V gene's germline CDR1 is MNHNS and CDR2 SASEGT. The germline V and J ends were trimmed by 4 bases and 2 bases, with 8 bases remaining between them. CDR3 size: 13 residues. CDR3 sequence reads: CASSVTRQETQYF. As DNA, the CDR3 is TGTGCCAGCAGTGTGACCCGGCAAGAGACCCAGTACTTC.

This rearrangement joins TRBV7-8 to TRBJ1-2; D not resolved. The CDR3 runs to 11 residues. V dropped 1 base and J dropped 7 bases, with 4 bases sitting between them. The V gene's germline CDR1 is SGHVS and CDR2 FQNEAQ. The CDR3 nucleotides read TGTGCCAGCAGCTTAGGTCTTGGCTACACCTTC. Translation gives CASSLGLGYTF.

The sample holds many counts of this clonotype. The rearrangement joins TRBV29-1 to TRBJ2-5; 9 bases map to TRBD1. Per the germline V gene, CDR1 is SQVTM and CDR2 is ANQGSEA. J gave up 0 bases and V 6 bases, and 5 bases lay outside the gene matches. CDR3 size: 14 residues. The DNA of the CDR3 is TGCAGCGTAGGGACAGGGATCTACCAAGAGACCCAGTACTTC. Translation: CSVGTGIYQETQYF.

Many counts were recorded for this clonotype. The CDR3 region is CASSRGTGLNTEAFF. The CDR3 DNA follows: TGCGCCAGCAGCCGAGGGACAGGGCTGAACACTGAAGCTTTCTTT. V gene TRBV5-1 combines with J gene TRBJ1-1, with 9 bases matching TRBD1. This CDR3 spans 15 amino acids. The ends lost 4 bases at V and 0 bases at J; junction bases unmatched: 4. Germline-derived CDR1 and CDR2 are SGHRS and YFSETQ.

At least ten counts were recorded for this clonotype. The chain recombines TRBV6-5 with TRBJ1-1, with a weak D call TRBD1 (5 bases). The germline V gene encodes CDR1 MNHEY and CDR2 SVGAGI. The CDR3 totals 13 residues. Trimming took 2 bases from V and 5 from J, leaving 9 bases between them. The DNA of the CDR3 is TGTGCCAGCAGTTACGGGTGGGGGACTGAAGCTTTCTTT. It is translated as CASSYGWGTEAFF.

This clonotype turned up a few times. CDR3 nucleotide sequence: TGTGCCAGCAGTGTCAAGGGGTACGAGCAGTACTTC. It translates to CASSVKGYEQYF. The chain joins TRBV2 to TRBJ2-7; TRBD1 might be the D (5 bases). The CDR3 runs to 12 residues. V dropped 4 bases and J dropped 4 bases, with 8 bases sitting between them. In germline, CDR1 is SNHLY, CDR2 FYNNEI.

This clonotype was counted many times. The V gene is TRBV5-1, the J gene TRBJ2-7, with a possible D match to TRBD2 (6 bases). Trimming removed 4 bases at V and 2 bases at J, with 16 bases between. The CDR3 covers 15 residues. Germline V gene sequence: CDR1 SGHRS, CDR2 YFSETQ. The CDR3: CASSPGNSGTYEQYF. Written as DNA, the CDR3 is TGCGCCAGCAGCCCTGGTAATAGCGGCACCTACGAGCAGTACTTC. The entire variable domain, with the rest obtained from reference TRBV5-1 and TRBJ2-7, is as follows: KAGVTQTPRYLIKTRGQQVTLSCSPISGHRSVSWYQQTPGQGLQFLFEYFSETQRNKGNFPGRFSGRQFSNSRSEMNVSTLELGDSALYLCASSPGNSGTYEQYFGPGTRLTVT.

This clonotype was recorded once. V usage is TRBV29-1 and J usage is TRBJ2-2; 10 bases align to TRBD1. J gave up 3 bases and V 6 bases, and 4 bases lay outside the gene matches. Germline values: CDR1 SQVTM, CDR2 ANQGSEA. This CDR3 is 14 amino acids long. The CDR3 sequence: CSVDRGLDTGELFF. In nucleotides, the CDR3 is TGCAGCGTCGACAGGGGGCTAGACACCGGGGAGCTGTTTTTT.

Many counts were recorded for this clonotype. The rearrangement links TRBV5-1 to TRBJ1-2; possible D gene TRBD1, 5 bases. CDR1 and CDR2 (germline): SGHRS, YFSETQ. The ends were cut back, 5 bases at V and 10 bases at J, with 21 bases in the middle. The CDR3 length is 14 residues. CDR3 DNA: TGCGCCAGCAGTTACCAGGGTGGCAGACACGACTACACCTTC. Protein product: CASSYQGGRHDYTF.

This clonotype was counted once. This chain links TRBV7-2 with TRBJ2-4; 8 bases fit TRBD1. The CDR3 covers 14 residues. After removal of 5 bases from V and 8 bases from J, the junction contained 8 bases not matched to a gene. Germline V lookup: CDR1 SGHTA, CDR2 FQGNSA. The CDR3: CASSGGQGLDIQYF. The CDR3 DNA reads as TGTGCCAGCAGCGGCGGACAGGGATTGGACATTCAGTACTTC.

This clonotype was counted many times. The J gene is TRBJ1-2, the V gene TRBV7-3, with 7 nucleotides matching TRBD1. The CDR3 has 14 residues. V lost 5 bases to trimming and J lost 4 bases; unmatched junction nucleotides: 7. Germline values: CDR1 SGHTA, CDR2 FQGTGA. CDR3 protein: CASSPTPGGYGYTF. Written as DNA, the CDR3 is TGTGCCAGCAGCCCGACCCCAGGGGGCTATGGCTACACCTTC.

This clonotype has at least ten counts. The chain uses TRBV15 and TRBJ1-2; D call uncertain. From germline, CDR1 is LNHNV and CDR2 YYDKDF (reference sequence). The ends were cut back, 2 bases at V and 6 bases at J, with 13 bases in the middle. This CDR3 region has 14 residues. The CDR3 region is CATSRRNQENGYTF. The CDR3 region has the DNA TGTGCCACCAGCAGACGAAACCAGGAAAATGGCTACACCTTC.

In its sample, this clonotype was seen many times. The CDR3 DNA reads as TGTGCCAGCAGCCAAATGATGAGGGGCACCTACGAGCAGTACTTC. Amino acid sequence: CASSQMMRGTYEQYF. J is TRBJ2-7 and V is TRBV3-1; perhaps D is TRBD1 or TRBD2 (5 bases each). With 2 bases removed from V and 2 bases from J, the gap between germline ends came to 13 bases. The germline gives CDR1 LGHDT, CDR2 YNNKEL (reference sequence). This CDR3 contains 15 residues.

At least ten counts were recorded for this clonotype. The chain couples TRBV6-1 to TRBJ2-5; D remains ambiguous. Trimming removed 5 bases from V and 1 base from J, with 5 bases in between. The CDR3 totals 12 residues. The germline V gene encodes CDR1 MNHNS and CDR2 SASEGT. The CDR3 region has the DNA TGTGCCAGCAGTCTGCCCCAAGAGACCCAGTACTTC. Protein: CASSLPQETQYF.

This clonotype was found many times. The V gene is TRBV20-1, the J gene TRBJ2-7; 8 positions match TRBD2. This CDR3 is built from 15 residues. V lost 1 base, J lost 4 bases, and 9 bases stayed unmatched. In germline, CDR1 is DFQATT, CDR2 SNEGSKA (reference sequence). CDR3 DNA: TGCAGTGCTAGAGTAGACGGTCTAGCGGGTTACGAGCAGTACTTC. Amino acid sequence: CSARVDGLAGYEQYF.

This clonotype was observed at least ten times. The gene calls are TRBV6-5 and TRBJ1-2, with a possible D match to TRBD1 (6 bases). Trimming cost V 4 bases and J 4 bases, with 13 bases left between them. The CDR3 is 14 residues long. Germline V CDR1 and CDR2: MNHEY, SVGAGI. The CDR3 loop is CASSSQGYFYGYTF. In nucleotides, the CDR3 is TGTGCCAGCAGTTCACAGGGCTACTTCTATGGCTACACCTTC.

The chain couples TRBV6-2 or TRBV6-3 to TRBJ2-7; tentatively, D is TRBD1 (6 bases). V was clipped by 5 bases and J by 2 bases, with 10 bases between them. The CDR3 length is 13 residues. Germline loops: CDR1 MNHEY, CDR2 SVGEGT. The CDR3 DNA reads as TGTGCCAGCAGTCGGGACAACGCCTACGAGCAGTACTTC. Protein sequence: CASSRDNAYEQYF.